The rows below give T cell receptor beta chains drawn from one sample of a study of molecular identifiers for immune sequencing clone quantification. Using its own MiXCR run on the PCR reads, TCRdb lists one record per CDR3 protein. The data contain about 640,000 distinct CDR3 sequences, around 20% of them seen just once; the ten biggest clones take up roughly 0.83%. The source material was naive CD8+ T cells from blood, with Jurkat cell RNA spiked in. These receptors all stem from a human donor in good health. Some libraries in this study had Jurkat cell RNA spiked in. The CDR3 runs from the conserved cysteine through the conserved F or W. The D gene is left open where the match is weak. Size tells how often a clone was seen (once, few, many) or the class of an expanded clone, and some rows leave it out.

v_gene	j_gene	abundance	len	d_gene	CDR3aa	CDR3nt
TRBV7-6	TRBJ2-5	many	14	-	CASSLGGNQETQYF	TGTGCCAGCAGCTTAGGGGGGAACCAAGAGACCCAGTACTTC
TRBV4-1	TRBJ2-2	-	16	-	CASSQVLGGSAGELFF	TGCGCCAGCAGCCAAGTATTAGGAGGGAGCGCCGGGGAGCTGTTTTTT
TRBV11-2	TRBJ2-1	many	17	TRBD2	CASSLVAGGPSYNEQFF	TGTGCCAGCAGCTTGGTAGCGGGGGGGCCCTCCTACAATGAGCAGTTCTTC
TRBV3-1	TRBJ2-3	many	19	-	CASSQESSPSPPSTDTQYF	TGTGCCAGCAGCCAAGAATCTTCCCCCAGCCCCCCTAGCACAGATACGCAGTATTTT
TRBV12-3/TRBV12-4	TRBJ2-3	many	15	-	CASSLFLVEPGTQYF	TGTGCCAGCAGTTTATTCCTAGTGGAGCCCGGTACGCAGTATTTT
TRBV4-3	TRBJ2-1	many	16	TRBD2	CASSQVTGLNYNEQFF	TGCGCCAGCAGCCAAGTAACGGGACTAAACTACAATGAGCAGTTCTTC
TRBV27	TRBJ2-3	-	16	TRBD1	CATHTRQGIAIDSQYF	TGTGCCACCCACACTCGACAGGGAATCGCGATCGATTCGCAGTATTTT
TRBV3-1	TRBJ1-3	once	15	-	CASCQDRRDRITIYF	TGTGCCAGCTGCCAAGATAGGCGGGACCGGATCACCATATATTTT
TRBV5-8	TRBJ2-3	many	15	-	CASSYEFSNTDTQYF	TGTGCCAGCAGCTACGAATTTTCGAACACAGATACGCAGTATTTT
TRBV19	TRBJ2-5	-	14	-	CASSIVPGQETQYF	TGTGCCAGTAGTATAGTGCCAGGGCAAGAGACCCAGTACTTC
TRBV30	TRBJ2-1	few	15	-	CAWSVERNSYNEQFF	TGTGCCTGGAGTGTAGAGCGGAACTCCTACAATGAGCAGTTCTTC
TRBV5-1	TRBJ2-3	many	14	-	CASAPWGAGDTQYF	TGCGCCAGCGCCCCCTGGGGGGCTGGTGATACGCAGTATTTT
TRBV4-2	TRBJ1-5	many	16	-	CASSQDFTGRNQPQHF	TGTGCCAGCAGCCAAGATTTTACAGGGAGGAATCAGCCCCAGCATTTT
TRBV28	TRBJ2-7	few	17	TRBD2	CASTSGRGPSGSYEQYF	TGTGCCAGCACCTCTGGGAGAGGACCTAGCGGGAGCTACGAGCAGTACTTC
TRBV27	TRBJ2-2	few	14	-	CASSLRIITGELFF	TGTGCCAGCAGTTTAAGGATCATCACCGGGGAGCTGTTTTTT
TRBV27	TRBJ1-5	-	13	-	CVSGPWGGEPQHF	TGTGTCAGCGGCCCCTGGGGGGGAGAGCCCCAGCATTTT
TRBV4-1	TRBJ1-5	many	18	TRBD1	CASSRRPGQEISNQPQHF	TGCGCCAGCAGCCGGAGACCAGGACAGGAGATTAGCAATCAGCCCCAGCATTTT
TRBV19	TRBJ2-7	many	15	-	CASSITTTGFYEQYF	TGTGCCAGTAGTATAACTACTACAGGGTTTTACGAGCAGTACTTC
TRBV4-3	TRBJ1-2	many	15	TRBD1	CASSQGDRGSYGYTF	TGCGCCAGCAGCCAAGGGGACAGGGGGTCCTATGGCTACACCTTC
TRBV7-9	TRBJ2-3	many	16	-	CASSPPTPDDADTQYF	TGTGCCAGCAGCCCACCGACCCCCGACGATGCAGATACGCAGTATTTT
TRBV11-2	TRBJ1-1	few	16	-	CASSLVLYTVNTEAFF	TGTGCCAGCAGCTTAGTGTTATACACCGTGAACACTGAAGCTTTCTTT
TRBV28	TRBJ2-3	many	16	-	CASSSAPGSVTDTQYF	TGTGCCAGCAGTTCGGCTCCCGGGAGTGTTACAGATACGCAGTATTTT
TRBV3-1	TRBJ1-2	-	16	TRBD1	CASSPLVGQGADGYTF	TGTGCCAGCAGCCCCCTCGTAGGACAGGGGGCGGATGGCTACACCTTC
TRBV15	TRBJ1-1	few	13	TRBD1	CATSRRTGREAFF	TGTGCCACCAGCAGAAGGACAGGCCGGGAAGCTTTCTTT
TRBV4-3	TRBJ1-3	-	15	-	CAGSHGRSSGNTIYF	TGCGCCGGCAGCCACGGACGGAGTTCTGGAAACACCATATATTTT
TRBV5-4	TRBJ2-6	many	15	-	CASSLSASGANVLTF	TGTGCCAGCAGCTTGAGCGCCTCTGGGGCCAACGTCCTGACTTTC
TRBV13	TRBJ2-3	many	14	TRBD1	CASSFGQATDTQYF	TGTGCCAGCAGCTTCGGACAGGCCACAGATACGCAGTATTTT
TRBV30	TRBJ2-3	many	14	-	CAWSEGGSTDTQYF	TGTGCCTGGAGCGAAGGAGGGTCCACAGATACGCAGTATTTT
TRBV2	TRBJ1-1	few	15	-	CASSEGGGGYTEAFF	TGTGCCAGCAGTGAGGGGGGGGGAGGTTACACTGAAGCTTTCTTT
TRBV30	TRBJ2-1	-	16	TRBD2	CAWSHTIAGPYNEQFF	TGTGCCTGGAGTCATACTATAGCGGGGCCGTACAATGAGCAGTTCTTC
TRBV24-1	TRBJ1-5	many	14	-	CATSSGHSNQPQHF	TGTGCCACCAGTTCAGGGCACAGCAATCAGCCCCAGCATTTT
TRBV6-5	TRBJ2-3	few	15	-	CASSTLGGSTDTQYF	TGTGCCAGCAGTACCCTCGGGGGTAGCACAGATACGCAGTATTTT
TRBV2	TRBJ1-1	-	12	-	CASRDVNTEAFF	TGTGCCAGCAGGGATGTGAACACTGAAGCTTTCTTT
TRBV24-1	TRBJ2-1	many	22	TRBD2	CATSDPGEQEPTSGSFMDEQFF	TGTGCCACCAGTGACCCTGGAGAGCAGGAACCGACTAGCGGGAGTTTCATGGATGAGCAGTTCTTC
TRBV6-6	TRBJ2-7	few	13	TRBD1	CATSDRGIYEQYF	TGTGCCACCTCTGACAGGGGGATCTACGAGCAGTACTTC
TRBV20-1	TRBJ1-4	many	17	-	CSARDPFGATYNEKLFF	TGCAGTGCTAGAGATCCTTTTGGAGCAACATATAATGAAAAACTGTTTTTT
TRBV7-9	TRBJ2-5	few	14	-	CASSLGYGEETQYF	TGTGCCAGCAGCTTAGGCTACGGGGAAGAGACCCAGTACTTC
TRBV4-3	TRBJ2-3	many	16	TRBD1	CASSQGYRGLGDTQYF	TGCGCCAGCAGCCAAGGCTACAGGGGGCTAGGGGATACGCAGTATTTT
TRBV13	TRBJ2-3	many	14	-	CASSLDGGTDTQYF	TGTGCCAGCAGCTTGGACGGAGGCACAGATACGCAGTATTTT
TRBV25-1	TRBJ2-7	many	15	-	CASSDPTPGVYEQYF	TGTGCCAGCAGTGATCCCACTCCGGGAGTCTACGAGCAGTACTTC
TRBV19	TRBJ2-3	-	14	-	CASNPGLYTDTQYF	TGTGCCAGCAATCCGGGACTCTACACAGATACGCAGTATTTT
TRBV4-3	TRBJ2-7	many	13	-	CASSQAEAHEQYF	TGCGCCAGCAGCCAAGCTGAGGCCCACGAGCAGTACTTC
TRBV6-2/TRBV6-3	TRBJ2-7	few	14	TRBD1	CASSSGQRTYEQYF	TGTGCCAGCAGTTCGGGACAGCGAACCTACGAGCAGTACTTC
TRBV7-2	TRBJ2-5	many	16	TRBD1	CASSSLDRNPRETQYF	TGTGCCAGCAGCTCTCTGGACAGGAACCCCCGGGAGACCCAGTACTTC
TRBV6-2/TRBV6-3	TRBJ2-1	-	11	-	CATGVYNEQFF	TGTGCCACCGGAGTTTACAATGAGCAGTTCTTC
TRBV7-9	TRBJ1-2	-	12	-	CASSSGLYGYTF	TGTGCCAGCAGCTCGGGCCTCTATGGCTACACCTTC
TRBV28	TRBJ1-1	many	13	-	CASSSPSGSEAFF	TGTGCCAGCTCATCCCCTAGCGGATCTGAAGCTTTCTTT
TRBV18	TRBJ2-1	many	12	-	CASGPSYNEQFF	TGTGCCAGCGGGCCGTCCTACAATGAGCAGTTCTTC
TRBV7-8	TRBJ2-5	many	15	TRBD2	CASTTGLAVVGTQYF	TGTGCCAGCACCACCGGACTAGCTGTGGTGGGGACCCAGTACTTC
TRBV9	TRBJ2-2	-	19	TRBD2	CASSVVGVRREDRHGEPFF	TGTGCCAGCAGCGTAGTAGGGGTGAGGCGGGAGGACCGGCACGGGGAGCCGTTTTTT
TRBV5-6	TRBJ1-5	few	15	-	CASRWGASGNQPQHF	TGTGCCAGCAGATGGGGAGCCTCGGGCAATCAGCCCCAGCATTTT
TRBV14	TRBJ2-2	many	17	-	CASSHTYTGANTGELFF	TGTGCCAGCAGCCACACCTACACCGGAGCGAACACCGGGGAGCTGTTTTTT
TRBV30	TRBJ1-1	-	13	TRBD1	CAWSRTGNTEAFF	TGTGCCTGGAGTAGGACAGGGAACACTGAAGCTTTCTTT
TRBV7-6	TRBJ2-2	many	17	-	CASSSDLETLNTGELFF	TGTGCCAGCAGCTCCGACCTCGAGACACTGAACACCGGGGAGCTGTTTTTT
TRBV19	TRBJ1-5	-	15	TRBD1	CASRPQGGSNRPQHF	TGTGCCAGTAGACCTCAGGGGGGCAGCAATCGGCCCCAGCATTTT
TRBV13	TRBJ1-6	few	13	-	CASSFFGNSPLHF	TGTGCCAGCAGCTTCTTTGGGAATTCACCCCTCCACTTT
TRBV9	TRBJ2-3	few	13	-	CASSVAAGDTQYF	TGTGCCAGCAGCGTAGCTGCGGGCGATACGCAGTATTTT
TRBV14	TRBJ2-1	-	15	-	CASSQDLPPYNEQFF	TGTGCCAGCAGCCAAGATCTCCCACCCTACAATGAGCAGTTCTTC
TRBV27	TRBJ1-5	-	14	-	CASSLRGGDQPQHF	TGTGCCAGCAGTTTAAGGGGGGGCGATCAGCCCCAGCATTTT